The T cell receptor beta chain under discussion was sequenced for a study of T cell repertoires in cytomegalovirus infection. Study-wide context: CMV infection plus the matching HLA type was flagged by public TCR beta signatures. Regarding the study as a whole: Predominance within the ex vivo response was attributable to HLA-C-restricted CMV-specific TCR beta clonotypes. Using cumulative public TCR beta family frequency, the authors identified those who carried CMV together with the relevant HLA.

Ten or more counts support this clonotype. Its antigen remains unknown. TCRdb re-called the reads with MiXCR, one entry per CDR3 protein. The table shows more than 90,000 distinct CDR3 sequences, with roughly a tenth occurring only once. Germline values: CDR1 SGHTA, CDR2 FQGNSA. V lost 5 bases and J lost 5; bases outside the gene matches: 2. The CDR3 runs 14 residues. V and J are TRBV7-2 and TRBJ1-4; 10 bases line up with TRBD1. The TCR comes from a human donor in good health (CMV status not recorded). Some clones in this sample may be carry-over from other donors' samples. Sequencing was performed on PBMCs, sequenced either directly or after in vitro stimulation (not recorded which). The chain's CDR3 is CASSPDRGNEKLFF. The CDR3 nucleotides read TGTGCCAGCAGCCCGGACAGGGGGAATGAAAAACTGTTTTTT.